This T cell receptor beta chain emerged from a study of T cells expressing NK-cell markers. Study in general: The study drew TCR beta repertoires from sorted CD3+CD56+NKG2C+, CD3+CD56+NKG2C- and CD3+CD56-NKG2C+ T cells.

This CDR3 is 15 amino acids long. Germline V gene sequence: CDR1 DFQATT, CDR2 SNEGSKA (reference sequence). After re-calling the 5' RACE reads, TCRdb lists one entry per CDR3 protein, DNA absent. In total, the table holds about 550,000 distinct CDR3 sequences. The genes are TRBV20-1 and TRBJ2-2; TCRdb calls TRBD1, which cannot be checked without DNA. This sequence originates from a man between 18 and 35 years old in good health. The sample comprised blood T cells: a sorted CD56 or NKG2C T cell subset, CD4+ or CD8+ T cells, or bulk PBMC T cells (not recorded which). CDR3: CSARARTGEGGELFF.